This T cell receptor (beta chain) was obtained from a study of naive and memory T cell subsets. Broader study findings: Over 90% of naive TCR sequences appeared only once, unlike memory subsets.

An equimolar mix of two oligonucleotides served as the beta constant-region primer for TRBC1 and TRBC2. The ligated cDNA underwent four PCR rounds using SP2 and nested alpha and beta constant-region primers. Ligation attached a single-stranded oligonucleotide with a 12-nucleotide UMI and the SP2 primer to the cDNA 3' end. MiXCR, applied by TCRdb to the UMI-ligation and nested PCR reads, yields one record per CDR3 protein. This table holds roughly 130,000 distinct CDR3 sequences, 35% to 40% found once. J gave up 4 bases and V 6 bases, and 9 bases lay outside the gene matches. The CDR3 has 14 residues. CDR1 DFQATT and CDR2 SNEGSKA come from the germline V gene (reference sequence). On this clonotype itself: Its antigen is unidentified.

Sequential positive selection took CD4 T cells first, then CD8 T cells. The receptor was isolated from a human donor in good health. This rearrangement joins TRBV20-1 to TRBJ1-5; 7 bases are shared with TRBD1. Sequenced input: central memory CD4+ T cells from blood. CDR3 in amino acids: CSAGGDRGNQPQHF. In DNA, the CDR3 is TGCAGTGCCGGAGGGGACAGAGGGAATCAGCCCCAGCATTTT.